This T cell receptor beta chain is from a study of T cell repertoires and HLA-DP antigens. Study-wide background: The donors, ranging 18-to-29 to 60-to-69 years, included a couple of males and one female. Sorted CD137+CD4+ samples averaged roughly 200 ng DNA; pre-culture CD4+ samples, around 1,100 ng. Regarding the study as a whole: Total CD4+ responders were stimulated by HeLa antigen-presenting cells.

TCRdb's table, derived via immunoSEQ multiplex PCR, lists solely in-frame clones and lacks some. The table shows 65,000 to 90,000 clones, with about four fifths occurring only once. As regards this clone: Its antigen is unidentified.

The ends were cut back, 5 bases at V and 3 bases at J, with 11 bases in the middle. Per germline, CDR1 SGHRS and CDR2 YFSETQ. CDR3 length: 13 residues. The sequenced sample consisted of CD4+ T cells from PBMCs. The clonotype was recovered from a man aged 60 to 69 in good health and CMV-seronegative. The chain is built from TRBV5-1 and TRBJ1-2; D is unclear. The CDR3 coding sequence is TGCGCCAGCAGAGTTACAGCCGACTATGGCTACACCTTC. Protein sequence: CASRVTADYGYTF.